One and the same sample provided the 8 T cell receptor beta chains below, sequenced in a study of blood T cell repertoires in COVID-19. Repertoires were generated with immunoSEQ multiplex PCR, while TCRdb's copy carries only in-frame clones and drops some. The data show under 55,000 clones, around four fifths seen once. The sequenced sample was PBMCs or T cells enriched from blood (not recorded which). The origin of the receptors is a woman between 50 and 59 years old with acute COVID-19.

This chain links TRBV5-6 with TRBJ1-2; 10 nucleotides align to TRBD1. Germline CDR1 is SGHDT and CDR2 is YYEEEE. Germline trimming cut 4 bases from V and 6 bases from J; bases unmatched to any gene: 9. The CDR3 totals 15 residues. The CDR3 DNA reads TGTGCCAGCAGCCCACTGGGACAGGGGATTCATGGCTACACCTTC. Translated, it gives CASSPLGQGIHGYTF. The complete variable domain, with remaining parts taken from reference TRBV5-6 and TRBJ1-2, reads DAGVTQSPTHLIKTRGQQVTLRCSPKSGHDTVSWYQQALGQGPQFIFQYYEEEERQRGNFPDRFSGHQFPNYSSELNVNALLLGDSALYLCASSPLGQGIHGYTFGSGTRLTVV.

The V call is TRBV2, the J call TRBJ2-5, with 8 bases lining up with TRBD2. Germline V lookup: CDR1 SNHLY, CDR2 FYNNEI. After removal of 4 bases from V and 6 bases from J, the junction contained 10 bases not matched to a gene. The CDR3 loop spans 15 amino acids. The chain's CDR3 is CASSGGLSGGQTQYF. The CDR3, as DNA: TGTGCCAGCAGTGGTGGTCTAAGCGGGGGCCAGACCCAGTACTTC.

V is TRBV28 and J is TRBJ1-5, with 7 bases matching TRBD1. Germline V gene sequence: CDR1 MDHEN, CDR2 SYDVKM. With V trimmed by 6 bases and J by 0 bases, 11 bases remained unmatched. This CDR3 has 17 amino acids. The CDR3 nucleotides are TGTGCCAGCAGAGACCGGGACAGAAGTTATAGCAATCAGCCCCAGCATTTT. Residues: CASRDRDRSYSNQPQHF.

V is TRBV28 and J is TRBJ2-5; TRBD1 matches at 8 bases. The CDR3 spans 16 residues. Germline-derived CDR1 and CDR2 are MDHEN and SYDVKM. Trimming cost V 6 bases and J 0 bases; bases outside gene matches: 9. CDR3 amino acids: CASSRTGGLHQETQYF. The CDR3 DNA follows: TGTGCCAGCAGCCGAACAGGGGGTCTCCACCAAGAGACCCAGTACTTC.

This clone was recorded once. V gene TRBV5-1 combines with J gene TRBJ1-6; the D is unclear. Trimming removed 0 bases at V and 12 bases at J, with 10 bases between. The CDR3 has 13 amino acids. CDR1 is SGHRS, CDR2 YFSETQ, per germline. This CDR3 is CASSLVPSEPLHF. DNA of the CDR3: TGCGCCAGCAGCTTGGTGCCGTCAGAACCCCTCCACTTT. Complete variable domain (other parts from reference TRBV5-1 and TRBJ1-6): KAGVTQTPRYLIKTRGQQVTLSCSPISGHRSVSWYQQTPGQGLQFLFEYFSETQRNKGNFPGRFSGRQFSNSRSEMNVSTLELGDSALYLCASSLVPSEPLHFGNGTRLTVT.

The rearrangement links TRBV4-2 to TRBJ2-1, with 10 bases lining up with TRBD2. Unmatched junction bases numbered 10, after V lost 5 bases and J lost 12 bases. This CDR3 region has 14 residues. Germline V lookup: CDR1 LGHNA, CDR2 YNFKEQ. CDR3 DNA: TGTGCCAGCAGCGATTTAGCGGGGGGACGGCGGCAGTTCTTC. Its protein is CASSDLAGGRRQFF.

The chain couples TRBV4-1 to TRBJ1-1; TRBD1 is a possible D gene (6 bases). Germline values: CDR1 MGHRA, CDR2 YSYEKL. This CDR3 has 16 amino acids. V was shortened by 2 bases and J by 1 base, with 14 bases between the two germline ends. CDR3 bases: TGCGCCAGCAGCCAAACAGGGTCCCTCAGGAACACTGAAGCTTTCTTT. Translating it yields CASSQTGSLRNTEAFF.

The rearrangement links TRBV7-3 to TRBJ2-5, with 9 bases that match TRBD2. With V trimmed by 2 bases and J by 5 bases, 6 bases remained unmatched. Germline lookup yields CDR1 SGHTA and CDR2 FQGTGA. This CDR3 region has 15 residues. The CDR3, as DNA: TGTGCCAGCAGCTTAGGCGGGGGGGCCCTGGAGACCCAGTACTTC. Translated: CASSLGGGALETQYF.